The text below deals with one TCR beta chain. This sample is part of a study of blood T cells in healthy people across ages. CDR3 length equals 15 residues. Germline lookup yields CDR1 KGHSH and CDR2 LQKENI. V gave up 3 bases and J gave up 7 bases, with 16 bases separating them. The use of a sample-barcoded 5' primer and a J-beta primer mix characterized a second PCR of about 7 to 12 cycles. In TCRdb, the 5' RACE reads were re-called with MiXCR into one record per CDR3 protein. The data show 600,000 to 650,000 distinct CDR3 sequences, roughly 53% seen once. This rearrangement joins TRBV18 to TRBJ1-5; tentatively, D is TRBD1 (5 bases). Material: blood. The source of this sequence is a man aged 60 to 69 in good health. For the CDR3, the DNA is TGTGCCAGCTCACCCTCAGGGAATCCGGGGCAGCCCCAGCATTTT. Translation: CASSPSGNPGQPQHF.